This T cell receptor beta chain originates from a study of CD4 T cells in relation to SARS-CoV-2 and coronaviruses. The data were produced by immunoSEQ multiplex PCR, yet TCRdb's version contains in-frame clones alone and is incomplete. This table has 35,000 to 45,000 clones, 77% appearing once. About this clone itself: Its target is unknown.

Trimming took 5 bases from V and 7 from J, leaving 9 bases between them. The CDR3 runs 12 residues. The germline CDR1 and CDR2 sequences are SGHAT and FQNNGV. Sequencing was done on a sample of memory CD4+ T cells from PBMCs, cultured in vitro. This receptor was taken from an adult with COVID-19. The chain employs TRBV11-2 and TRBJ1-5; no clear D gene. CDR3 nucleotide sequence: TGTGCCAGCAGCCTCCAAGGACAGCCCCAGCATTTT. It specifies CASSLQGQPQHF.